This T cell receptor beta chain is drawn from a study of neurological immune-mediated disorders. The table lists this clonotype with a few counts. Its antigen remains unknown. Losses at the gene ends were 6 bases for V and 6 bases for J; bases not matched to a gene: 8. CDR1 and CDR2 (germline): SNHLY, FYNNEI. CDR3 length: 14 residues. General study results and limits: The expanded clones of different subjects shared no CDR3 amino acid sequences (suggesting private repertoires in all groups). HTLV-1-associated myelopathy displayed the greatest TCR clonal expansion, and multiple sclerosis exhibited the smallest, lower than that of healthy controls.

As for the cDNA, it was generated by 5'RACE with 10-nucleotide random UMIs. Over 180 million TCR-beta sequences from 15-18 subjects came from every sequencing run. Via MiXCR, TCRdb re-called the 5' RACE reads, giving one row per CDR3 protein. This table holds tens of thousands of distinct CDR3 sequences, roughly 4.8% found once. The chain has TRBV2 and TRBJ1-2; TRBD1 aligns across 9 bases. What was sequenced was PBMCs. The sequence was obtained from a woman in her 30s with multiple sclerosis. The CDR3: CASSRDRDVHGYTF. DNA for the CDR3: TGTGCCAGCAGCCGGGACAGGGATGTACATGGCTACACCTTC.